A single sample is the source of the 29 T cell receptor beta chains below, sequenced in a study of graft-versus-host responses after intestinal transplantation. Sequenced by immunoSEQ multiplex PCR; TCRdb stores in-frame clones only, minus some. This sample has approximately 85,000 clones, with around 93% found just once. Their recognized antigens are unknown. The sample was unstimulated CD8+ T cells sorted from spleen or lymph node cells, taken before transplant. The receptors here all came from a human donor who was the organ donor for an intestinal transplant.

J is TRBJ2-2 and V is TRBV15; TRBD1 is a possible D gene (6 bases). CDR1 and CDR2 (germline): LNHNV, YYDKDF (reference sequence). V was clipped by 1 base and J by 7 bases, with 10 bases between them. The CDR3 spans 14 residues. The CDR3 DNA reads as TGTGCCACCAGCAGAGCAGGGGATCACGGGGAGCTGTTTTTT. Protein: CATSRAGDHGELFF. Variable domain in full (rest from reference TRBV15 and TRBJ2-2): DAMVIQNPRYQVTQFGKPVTLSCSQTLNHNVMYWYQQKSSQAPKLLFHYYDKDFNNEADTPDNFQSRRPNTSFCFLDIRSPGLGDTAMYLCATSRAGDHGELFFGEGSRLTVL.

This clone occurred once. The V call is TRBV15, the J call TRBJ2-7, with a possible D match to TRBD1 (5 bases). The germline gives CDR1 LNHNV, CDR2 YYDKDF (reference sequence). V dropped 0 bases and J dropped 5 bases, with 20 bases sitting between them. The CDR3 has 17 residues. CDR3 sequence reads: CATSRDLGVSGYDEQYF. The CDR3 DNA follows: TGTGCCACCAGCAGAGATCTAGGTGTGTCAGGGTATGACGAGCAGTACTTC.

The rearrangement joins TRBV19 to TRBJ1-2; no clear D gene. This CDR3 is 15 amino acids long. Trimming took off 0 bases at V and 2 bases at J, with 10 bases between the two ends. Germline values: CDR1 LNHDA, CDR2 SQIVND (reference sequence). The CDR3 sequence: CASSIDLGPNYGYTF. Written as DNA, the CDR3 is TGTGCCAGTAGTATAGACCTTGGACCCAACTATGGCTACACCTTC.

The gene calls are TRBV29-1 and TRBJ2-2; 9 nucleotides match TRBD1. Germline loops: CDR1 SQVTM, CDR2 ANQGSEA. V trimming: 0 bases; J trimming: 4 bases; junction bases outside the gene matches: 6. The CDR3 length is 16 residues. This chain's CDR3 is CSVEDFTGGATGELFF. The CDR3 bases are TGCAGCGTTGAAGATTTCACAGGGGGCGCCACCGGGGAGCTGTTTTTT.

CDR3 in DNA: TGTGCCAGCAGTTACTCGCGGGAGAACGAGCAGTACTTC. Its translation: CASSYSRENEQYF. The V and J genes are TRBV6-5 and TRBJ2-7; TRBD2 matches 7 bases. V shed 0 bases and J 5 bases; nucleotides not matched to a gene: 1. Per the germline V gene, CDR1 is MNHEY and CDR2 is SVGAGI. This CDR3 has 13 residues.

The rearrangement links TRBV27 to TRBJ2-1; possibly TRBD2 for D (6 bases). The CDR3 sequence is 15 residues long. Trimming stripped 5 bases from V and 3 bases from J, with 14 bases between. Germline V lookup: CDR1 MNHEY, CDR2 SMNVEV (reference sequence). DNA of the CDR3: TGTGCCAGCAGTCAAACCGGGGGAAGCTACAATGAGCAGTTCTTC. Residues: CASSQTGGSYNEQFF.

CDR3 nucleotide sequence: TGCGCCAGCAGCACCGGGACAGGGGACTCTAACTATGGCTACACCTTC. Translation: CASSTGTGDSNYGYTF. The chain links TRBV5-1 to TRBJ1-2; 10 nucleotides match TRBD1. The CDR3 is 16 residues long. The V segment lost 4 bases and the J segment 0 bases; nucleotides outside the gene matches: 6. Germline-derived CDR1 and CDR2 are SGHRS and YFSETQ.

CDR3 sequence: CATLDRGGEKLFF. The CDR3 DNA follows: TGCGCCACCCTGGACAGGGGCGGTGAAAAACTGTTTTTT. J is TRBJ1-4 and V is TRBV10-2, with TRBD1 matching 9 bases. CDR1 is WSHSY and CDR2 is SAAADI in the germline V gene. This CDR3 contains 13 residues. J lost 7 bases, V lost 10 bases, and 7 bases had no gene match.

V is TRBV19 and J is TRBJ1-1, with D unresolved. This CDR3 is built from 13 residues. V dropped 6 bases and J dropped 4 bases, with 12 bases sitting between them. CDR1 LNHDA and CDR2 SQIVND come from the germline V gene (reference sequence). The CDR3, as DNA: TGTGCCAGTAGGAGGGCCGGGCGCACTGAAGCTTTCTTT. Translation gives CASRRAGRTEAFF. The complete variable domain, with remaining parts taken from reference TRBV19 and TRBJ1-1, reads DGGITQSPKYLFRKEGQNVTLSCEQNLNHDAMYWYRQDPGQGLRLIYYSQIVNDFQKGDIAEGYSVSREKKESFPLTVTSAQKNPTAFYLCASRRAGRTEAFFGQGTRLTVV.

The genes are TRBV7-8 and TRBJ2-3; D gene ambiguous. CDR1 is SGHVS, CDR2 FQNEAQ, per germline. The germline V and J ends were trimmed by 5 bases and 4 bases, with 13 bases remaining between them. This CDR3 has 14 residues. The CDR3 DNA reads TGTGCCAGCAGCCCCCACGTCCCGGCAGATACGCAGTATTTT. Protein product: CASSPHVPADTQYF.

The CDR3 region has the DNA TGTGCCAGTGGCCATAGGGGGGACGGGGAGCTGTTTTTT. This translates into CASGHRGDGELFF. V gene TRBV19 combines with J gene TRBJ2-2; D tentatively reads TRBD1 or TRBD2 (6 bases each). The CDR3 runs to 13 residues. Germline V gives CDR1 LNHDA, CDR2 SQIVND (reference sequence). Trimming shortened V by 8 bases and J by 7 bases, and 14 bases separated the two germline ends. The full variable domain, in which reference TRBV19 and TRBJ2-2 provide the parts outside the CDR3, is DGGITQSPKYLFRKEGQNVTLSCEQNLNHDAMYWYRQDPGQGLRLIYYSQIVNDFQKGDIAEGYSVSREKKESFPLTVTSAQKNPTAFYLCASGHRGDGELFFGEGSRLTVL.

The gene calls are TRBV5-6 and TRBJ1-5; tentative D call: TRBD1 (5 bases). The V and J ends lost 0 bases and 3 bases respectively, with 7 bases between them. Germline V lookup: CDR1 SGHDT, CDR2 YYEEEE. The CDR3 totals 14 residues. Here the CDR3 DNA reads TGTGCCAGCAGCTTGGGCAGGGTCAATCAGCCCCAGCATTTT. It translates to CASSLGRVNQPQHF.

The V and J genes are TRBV7-9 and TRBJ1-4, with a tentative D call TRBD1 (5 bases). This CDR3 comprises 14 residues. The V end was cut by 5 bases, the J end by 8 bases, with 15 bases between. Germline loops: CDR1 SEHNR, CDR2 FQNEAQ (reference sequence). The CDR3, as DNA: TGTGCCAGCAGCCAGACAGTGGGTTGGGAAAAACTGTTTTTT. Protein product: CASSQTVGWEKLFF.

The chain combines TRBV27 with TRBJ2-5; 9 bases fit TRBD1. The J call is uncertain, as TRBJ2-7 better fits the DNA end. The CDR3 sequence is 14 residues long. Germline CDR1 reads MNHEY; CDR2 reads SMNVEV (reference sequence). CDR3 coding DNA: TGTGCCAGCAGTTTAAACAGGGGGCCCTACGAGCAGTACTTC. This gives the protein CASSLNRGPYEQYF.

The chain is built from TRBV4-1 and TRBJ2-1, with D tentatively TRBD1 or TRBD2 (6 bases each). This CDR3 spans 16 amino acids. Germline CDR1 and CDR2: MGHRA and YSYEKL. The V end lost 1 base, the J end lost 5 bases, and 15 bases lay between the germline ends. The CDR3 loop reads CASSQVSGAGNNEQFF. CDR3 DNA: TGCGCCAGCAGCCAAGTATCGGGGGCCGGGAACAATGAGCAGTTCTTC.

This chain uses TRBV4-1 with TRBJ2-7, with D possibly matching TRBD2 (6 bases). This CDR3 spans 21 amino acids. Germline lookup yields CDR1 MGHRA and CDR2 YSYEKL. V was trimmed by 4 bases and J by 0 bases, leaving 31 bases between them. CDR3 protein: CASSPRVRIPGSGTPSYEQYF. The CDR3 DNA is TGCGCCAGCAGCCCTCGGGTAAGAATCCCTGGTAGCGGAACACCCTCCTACGAGCAGTACTTC.

The chain combines TRBV4-1 with TRBJ1-3; D gene ambiguous. Trimming shortened V by 0 bases and J by 4 bases, and 10 bases separated the two germline ends. The CDR3 contains 15 residues. Germline V gene data show CDR1 as MGHRA and CDR2 as YSYEKL. The DNA of the CDR3 is TGCGCCAGCAGCCAAGATCAAGGCTTCGGAAACACCATATATTTT. The encoded protein is CASSQDQGFGNTIYF.

J is TRBJ1-4 and V is TRBV5-4; tentative D call: TRBD1 (5 bases). V was pared by 0 bases and J by 11 bases, with 11 bases between. CDR1 SGHNT and CDR2 YYREEE come from the germline V gene (reference sequence). CDR3 size: 13 residues. CDR3 region: CASSLAGTWKLFF. Written as DNA, the CDR3 is TGTGCCAGCAGCTTGGCTGGGACCTGGAAACTGTTTTTT.

The rearrangement joins TRBV10-1 to TRBJ2-1; 7 positions match TRBD2. V dropped 3 bases and J dropped 8; count of bases not matched to a gene: 4. Germline V gene data show CDR1 as WNHNN and CDR2 as SYGVQD (reference sequence). The CDR3 is made up of 13 amino acids. CDR3 residues: CASSDGLADEQFF. DNA for the CDR3: TGCGCCAGCAGTGATGGGCTAGCGGATGAGCAGTTCTTC.

The chain combines TRBV6-5 with TRBJ2-1, with D perhaps matching TRBD2 (6 bases). Germline CDR1 and CDR2: MNHEY and SVGAGI. CDR3 length: 13 residues. Between the trimmed V and J ends, which lost 6 bases and 6 bases, there was a span of 12 bases. CDR3 region: CASRGWGGNEQFF. Here the CDR3 DNA reads TGTGCCAGCAGGGGGTGGGGAGGCAATGAGCAGTTCTTC.

The gene calls are TRBV2 and TRBJ2-7; D ambiguous. The CDR3 is made up of 13 amino acids. From germline, CDR1 is SNHLY and CDR2 FYNNEI. Trimming stripped 8 bases from V and 3 bases from J, with 14 bases between. The CDR3 region is CASRLFSNYEQYF. In nucleotides, the CDR3 is TGTGCCAGCCGTTTATTTTCGAACTACGAGCAGTACTTC.

The chain has TRBV6-4 and TRBJ1-1, with D perhaps TRBD1 (5 bases). V lost 2 bases to trimming and J lost 4 bases, with 8 bases between them. CDR3 size: 13 residues. Germline V lookup: CDR1 MRHNA, CDR2 SNTAGT. The CDR3, as DNA: TGTGCCAGCAGTGACAGGGGAATCACTGAAGCTTTCTTT. Its protein product is CASSDRGITEAFF.

The CDR3: CAISERRFKNIQYF. The CDR3 bases are TGTGCCATCAGTGAACGGCGGTTCAAAAACATTCAGTACTTC. This rearrangement joins TRBV10-3 to TRBJ2-4; D not resolved. The CDR3 extends over 14 amino acids. Trimming took off 3 bases at V and 3 bases at J, with 9 bases between the two ends. The germline V gene encodes CDR1 ENHRY and CDR2 SYGVKD.

The chain recombines TRBV6-5 with TRBJ2-5; TRBD2 agrees at 10 bases. Per the germline V gene, CDR1 is MNHEY and CDR2 is SVGAGI. The CDR3 consists of 14 residues. J lost 3 bases, V lost 5 bases, and 3 bases had no gene match. The CDR3 DNA reads TGTGCCAGCAGTCCCGGGACTAGCGAAGAGACCCAGTACTTC. Translating it yields CASSPGTSEETQYF.

This chain links TRBV2 with TRBJ2-1; D ambiguous. The germline V gene has CDR1 SNHLY and CDR2 FYNNEI. The CDR3 runs to 13 residues. Deletions cut 11 bases from V and 4 bases from J, with 15 bases between. This CDR3 reads CASNLPLYNEQFF. The CDR3 DNA is TGTGCCTCCAACCTTCCCCTATACAATGAGCAGTTCTTC.

Worth noting for this clone: Other nucleotide sequences in the sample specify the same CDR3. The chain employs TRBV5-4 and TRBJ1-6; TRBD1 might be the D (6 bases). V lost 0 bases and J 9 bases, leaving 19 bases between the germline ends. This CDR3 is 17 amino acids long. From germline, CDR1 is SGHNT and CDR2 YYREEE (reference sequence). The CDR3 DNA reads as TGTGCCAGCAGCTTGGTGGGGGCCGTTGGAGTTGGTTCACCCCTCCACTTT. Its translation: CASSLVGAVGVGSPLHF.

V usage is TRBV15 and J usage is TRBJ1-5; D is perhaps TRBD1 (6 bases). In germline, CDR1 is LNHNV, CDR2 YYDKDF (reference sequence). The CDR3 covers 18 residues. Trimming removed 0 bases from V and 1 base from J, with 16 bases in between. CDR3 sequence (DNA): TGTGCCACCAGCAGAGAAACTGCAGGGGTTAGAAGCAATCAGCCCCAGCATTTT. It translates to CATSRETAGVRSNQPQHF.

The chain uses TRBV4-1 and TRBJ1-2, with TRBD1 matching over 8 bases. The V gene end was trimmed by 7 bases and the J gene end by 0 bases; junction bases not matched to a gene: 13. Germline V CDR1 and CDR2: MGHRA, YSYEKL. The CDR3 spans 17 residues. The CDR3 loop is CASTSEDRVRANYGYTF. The CDR3 DNA is TGCGCCAGCACATCTGAGGACAGGGTCAGGGCTAACTATGGCTACACCTTC.

The J gene is TRBJ2-1, the V gene TRBV1; TRBD1, the table's D call, lacks a check against the DNA. TRBV1 is termed a pseudogene. The CDR3 is made up of 16 amino acids. The CDR3 sequence: CTSSPPDRGDWNEQFF. CDR3 nucleotide sequence: TGCACCAGCAGCCCGCCGGACAGGGGAGATTGGAATGAGCAGTTCTTC.